This T cell receptor beta chain emerged from a study of blood T cells in healthy people across ages. For the second PCR, which ran for 7 to 11 cycles, a sample-barcoded 5' primer and a J-beta primer mix were used. MiXCR, applied by TCRdb to the 5' RACE reads, yields one record per CDR3 protein. The table includes approximately 800,000 distinct CDR3 sequences, about a quarter detected once. Trimming removed 4 bases from V and 3 bases from J, with 13 bases in between. This CDR3 has 14 amino acids. Germline V CDR1 and CDR2: SGHDN, FVKESK. This same sample was also taken into another study, of T cells of mothers and their children.

The genes are TRBV14 and TRBJ2-7; a weak D match, TRBD2 (5 bases). This receptor was obtained from a boy under 18 in good health. What was sequenced was blood. DNA for the CDR3: TGTGCCAGCAGCCCGCTCGGACTTAGCTACGAGCAGTACTTC. This sequence encodes CASSPLGLSYEQYF. Together with reference TRBV14 and TRBJ2-7, the CDR3 gives the full variable domain: EAGVTQFPSHSVIEKGQTVTLRCDPISGHDNLYWYRRVMGKEIKFLLHFVKESKQDESGMPNNRFLAERTGGTYSTLKVQPAELEDSGVYFCASSPLGLSYEQYFGPGTRLTVT.